These 4 T cell receptor beta chains were all obtained from the same sample, sequenced in a study of Ad26.COV2.S vaccination and SARS-CoV-2 variants. TCRdb's copy holds only in-frame clones and misses some; the assay was immunoSEQ multiplex PCR. The sample includes 300,000 to 400,000 clones, 85% seen only once; the top ten take 2.5% to 3.5%. The treatment denotes: around 19 received Ad26.COV2.S at low or high dose, single or two shots; several received placebo; per-sample allocation not given. Material that was analyzed had been drawn on day 63 after the first vaccine or placebo injection. The starting material was peripheral blood, obtained in a trial of Ad26.COV2.S vaccine versus placebo. The receptors were sampled from a person aged 18-60 years who received the Ad26.COV2.S COVID-19 vaccine or a placebo.

The chain carries TRBV12-2 and TRBJ2-2; the DNA was not used to check the table's D call, TRBD2. TRBV12-2 counts as a pseudogene. The CDR3 extends over 19 amino acids. CDR3: CASRLSGLAGGGNTGELFF. CDR3 bases: TGTGCAAGTCGCCTTTCCGGGCTAGCGGGAGGAGGGAACACCGGGGAGCTGTTTTTT.

The genes are TRBV5-8 and TRBJ1-1, with D unresolved. Germline V lookup: CDR1 SGHTS, CDR2 YDEGEE. V was clipped by 1 base and J by 4 bases, with 11 bases between them. The CDR3 has 14 residues. The CDR3 sequence is CASSLSFRSTEAFF. In DNA form, the CDR3 reads TGTGCCAGCAGCTTGTCTTTCAGAAGCACTGAAGCTTTCTTT.

CDR3 nucleotide sequence: TGTGCCAGCAGCAGACCTGTGCGGGGTAGCGGGAAAACCAATGAGCAGTTCTTC. Its protein is CASSRPVRGSGKTNEQFF. V gene TRBV7-2 combines with J gene TRBJ2-1, with 8 nucleotides matching TRBD2. V was pared by 5 bases and J by 6 bases, with 18 bases of the junction left unmatched. CDR3 length: 18 residues. The V gene's germline CDR1 is SGHTA and CDR2 FQGNSA.

This chain uses TRBV5-8 with TRBJ2-1; 10 positions agree with TRBD2. Trimming at V came to 4 bases and at J to 4 bases, leaving 11 bases not matched to a gene. This CDR3 is 17 amino acids long. Germline lookup yields CDR1 SGHTS and CDR2 YDEGEE. CDR3 residues: CASSRDLTSGDYNEQFF. DNA for the CDR3: TGTGCCAGCAGCCGCGATCTAACTAGCGGGGATTACAATGAGCAGTTCTTC.